Below are 23 T cell receptor beta chains sequenced from a single sample in a study of molecular identifiers for immune sequencing clone quantification. MiXCR was run by TCRdb on the PCR reads, yielding one entry per CDR3 protein. The table shows under 650,000 distinct CDR3 sequences, with nearly 20% occurring only once. Specimen: naive CD8+ T cells from blood, with Jurkat cell RNA spiked in. Subset in this sample: FACS-sorted CD8+CD4-CCR7+CD45RA+ naive T cells. These receptors were collected from a human donor in good health. Some libraries in this study had Jurkat cell RNA spiked in.

This clonotype was detected ten times or more. The V gene is TRBV6-5, the J gene TRBJ1-1; D ambiguous. The V gene's germline CDR1 is MNHEY and CDR2 SVGAGI. V was cut by 0 bases and J by 2 bases, with 16 bases left in between. The CDR3 is made up of 17 amino acids. CDR3: CASSYSYGSRRNTEAFF. The CDR3 DNA sequence: TGTGCCAGCAGTTACTCTTATGGGAGCAGGAGAAACACTGAAGCTTTCTTT.

This clonotype was counted at least ten times. The chain combines TRBV12-3 or TRBV12-4 with TRBJ2-6; the D is unclear. V shed 4 bases and J shed 1 base, with 2 bases lying between them. This CDR3 spans 13 amino acids. CDR3: CASSWSGANVLTF. Here the CDR3 DNA reads TGTGCCAGCAGTTGGTCTGGGGCCAACGTCCTGACTTTC.

The rearrangement uses TRBV13 and TRBJ2-2; no reliable D call. Deletions cut 3 bases from V and 3 bases from J, with 8 bases between. Germline V gene lookup returns CDR1 PRHDT and CDR2 FYEKMQ (reference sequence). This CDR3 comprises 14 residues. This CDR3 reads CASSFGRYTGELFF. The DNA for the CDR3 is TGTGCCAGCAGCTTCGGGCGGTACACCGGGGAGCTGTTTTTT.

This clonotype was recorded at least ten times. The gene calls are TRBV27 and TRBJ2-7; maybe TRBD1 (6 bases). Germline values: CDR1 MNHEY, CDR2 SMNVEV (reference sequence). The ends were cut back, 5 bases at V and 1 base at J, with 12 bases in the middle. The CDR3 has 14 residues. The CDR3 is CASSMTGPSYEQYF. The CDR3 DNA follows: TGTGCCAGCAGTATGACAGGCCCTTCCTACGAGCAGTACTTC.

Details on this clonotype: A much larger clone differs from this one at a single base, so this may be a read error. V gene TRBV2 combines with J gene TRBJ2-7; D ambiguous. The CDR3 has 12 residues. Trimming left V 6 bases short and J 7 bases short, with 13 bases between. The germline gives CDR1 SNHLY, CDR2 FYNNEI. CDR3 nucleotides: TGTGCCAGCAGAGTGACAAGGTTGGAGCAGTACTTC. Translating it yields CASRVTRLEQYF.

This clonotype was seen ten or more times. The V call is TRBV19, the J call TRBJ1-2; the match to TRBD1 covers 7 bases. Per germline, CDR1 LNHDA and CDR2 SQIVND (reference sequence). V was clipped by 5 bases and J by 6 bases; unmatched bases: 12. The CDR3 length is 15 residues. This chain's CDR3 is CASSAYLQGLHGYTF. The CDR3 DNA is TGTGCCAGTAGTGCTTACCTACAGGGGCTGCATGGCTACACCTTC.

This clonotype was detected many times. The chain joins TRBV7-8 to TRBJ2-3; TRBD1 aligns across 7 bases. Germline CDR1 is SGHVS and CDR2 is FQNEAQ. CDR3 size: 15 residues. Trimming took 2 bases from V and 1 from J; bases not matched to a gene: 3. CDR3 DNA: TGTGCCAGCAGCTTAACAGGGGTGGGCACAGATACGCAGTATTTT. Residues: CASSLTGVGTDTQYF.

This clonotype was picked up many times. The rearrangement joins TRBV14 to TRBJ2-7; D gene ambiguous. Germline CDR1 SGHDN, CDR2 FVKESK. The CDR3 spans 14 residues. V was cut by 1 base and J by 3 bases, with 10 bases left in between. The CDR3 is CASSQVGPGYEQYF. As DNA, the CDR3 is TGTGCCAGCAGCCAAGTGGGTCCGGGCTACGAGCAGTACTTC.

Ten or more counts support this clonotype. The chain carries TRBV6-2 or TRBV6-3 and TRBJ2-5, with a weak D call TRBD2 (5 bases). Germline loops: CDR1 MNHEY, CDR2 SVGEGT. The CDR3 has 16 residues. Trimming shortened V by 6 bases and J by 1 base, and 18 bases separated the two germline ends. The CDR3 DNA sequence: TGTGCCAGCAGGGACGCCGTACCAGGACTCCAAGAGACCCAGTACTTC. It translates to CASRDAVPGLQETQYF.

The chain combines TRBV27 with TRBJ2-2; D possibly corresponds to TRBD2 (6 bases). Germline-derived CDR1 and CDR2 are MNHEY and SMNVEV (reference sequence). The CDR3 length is 16 residues. With 1 base removed from V and 0 bases from J, the gap between germline ends came to 9 bases. CDR3 residues: CASSLLRTTNTGELFF. CDR3 DNA: TGTGCCAGCAGTTTATTGCGGACTACGAACACCGGGGAGCTGTTTTTT.

This clonotype was recorded many times. The chain combines TRBV2 with TRBJ2-3, with 10 bases aligning to TRBD1. The CDR3 consists of 14 residues. CDR1 and CDR2 from the germline V gene are SNHLY and FYNNEI. The junction had 1 base not matched to a gene; V was cut back by 3 bases and J by 4 bases. CDR3 sequence: CASSDGQGADTQYF. The CDR3 DNA follows: TGTGCCAGCAGTGACGGACAGGGGGCAGATACGCAGTATTTT. The variable domain in full, completed from reference TRBV2 and TRBJ2-3, reads EPEVTQTPSHQVTQMGQEVILRCVPISNHLYFYWYRQILGQKVEFLVSFYNNEISEKSEIFDDQFSVERPDGSNFTLKIRSTKLEDSAMYFCASSDGQGADTQYFGPGTRLTVL.

Ten or more counts support this clonotype. The chain has TRBV11-2 and TRBJ2-1; D is unclear. The CDR3 runs 13 residues. Germline values: CDR1 SGHAT, CDR2 FQNNGV. The V gene lost 2 bases and the J gene lost 4 bases, with 6 bases spanning the gap. The CDR3 DNA is TGTGCCAGCAGCTTAAACCAATACAATGAGCAGTTCTTC. It yields the protein CASSLNQYNEQFF. The full variable domain, rest sourced from reference TRBV11-2 and TRBJ2-1, is EAGVAQSPRYKIIEKRQSVAFWCNPISGHATLYWYQQILGQGPKLLIQFQNNGVVDDSQLPKDRFSAERLKGVDSTLKIQPAKLEDSAVYLCASSLNQYNEQFFGPGTRLTVL.

This clonotype showed up many times. CDR3 in DNA: TGCAGCGTAGATGGACTAGCGGGGCCACAAGAGACCCAGTACTTC. Amino acid sequence: CSVDGLAGPQETQYF. The chain employs TRBV29-1 and TRBJ2-5; 12 positions agree with TRBD2. The CDR3 covers 15 residues. Germline lookup yields CDR1 SQVTM and CDR2 ANQGSEA. V dropped 6 bases and J dropped 2; count of bases not matched to a gene: 7.

This clonotype was counted a few times. This sequence joins TRBV6-2 or TRBV6-3 and TRBJ2-2; 7 bases agree with TRBD1. The ends lost 7 bases at V and 6 bases at J; junction bases unmatched: 11. This CDR3 is 15 amino acids long. The V gene's germline CDR1 is MNHEY and CDR2 SVGEGT. The CDR3 region has the DNA TGTGCCAGCAACTACAGGGGTACGGGCGCCGGGGAGCTGTTTTTT. Its protein product is CASNYRGTGAGELFF.

This clonotype showed up many times. Written as DNA, the CDR3 is TGTGCCAGCAGCTCAAATCAGGCAGGGCGCCGGGATCAGCCCCAGCATTTT. Its protein is CASSSNQAGRRDQPQHF. This chain uses TRBV7-9 with TRBJ1-5; D possibly corresponds to TRBD1 (5 bases). With 4 bases removed from V and 5 bases from J, the gap between germline ends came to 21 bases. CDR1 is SEHNR and CDR2 is FQNEAQ in the germline V gene (reference sequence). The CDR3 totals 17 residues. Full variable domain (missing parts from reference TRBV7-9 and TRBJ1-5): DTGVSQNPRHKITKRGQNVTFRCDPISEHNRLYWYRQTLGQGPEFLTYFQNEAQLEKSRLLSDRFSAERPKGSFSTLEIQRTEQGDSAMYLCASSSNQAGRRDQPQHFGDGTRLSIL.

There are a few counts of this clonotype. This chain uses TRBV4-3 with TRBJ2-7; the match to TRBD1 covers 10 bases. Germline V CDR1 and CDR2: LGHNA, YSLEER. The CDR3 has 15 amino acids. V lost 3 bases and J lost 1; bases outside the gene matches: 3. The DNA for the CDR3 is TGCGCCAGCAGCCAGGACAGGGGGAAATCCTACGAGCAGTACTTC. Its protein product is CASSQDRGKSYEQYF.

This clonotype was recorded at least ten times. The chain couples TRBV5-4 to TRBJ2-3, with 11 bases aligning to TRBD2. CDR1 SGHNT and CDR2 YYREEE come from the germline V gene (reference sequence). Trimming removed 4 bases from V and 0 bases from J; junction bases left unmatched: 16. This CDR3 spans 20 amino acids. CDR3 sequence reads: CASSTSLSGGAGTSTDTQYF. CDR3 in DNA: TGTGCCAGCAGCACCTCCCTTAGCGGGGGGGCCGGGACGAGCACAGATACGCAGTATTTT.

Of note for this clonotype: Germline is not matched at one junction end, which may reflect a read error. This chain links TRBV12-3 or TRBV12-4 with TRBJ2-7, with 7 bases identical to TRBD1. The CDR3 has 12 residues. For the CDR3, the DNA is TGTGCCTGCAGTCCAGGGGGATACGAGCAGTACTTC. As protein: CACSPGGYEQYF.

This clonotype was detected many times. V and J are TRBV5-1 and TRBJ2-1; 7 nucleotides agree with TRBD2. Germline V gene sequence: CDR1 SGHRS, CDR2 YFSETQ. The trim removed 4 bases at V and 0 bases at J, leaving 7 bases unmatched. CDR3 length equals 16 residues. CDR3 sequence: CASSHSGISSYNEQFF. The CDR3 DNA is TGCGCCAGCAGCCACAGCGGGATTTCCTCCTACAATGAGCAGTTCTTC.

In its sample, this clonotype was seen a few times. V gene TRBV7-2 combines with J gene TRBJ1-1; possibly TRBD1 for D (6 bases). This CDR3 spans 15 amino acids. CDR1 is SGHTA and CDR2 is FQGNSA in the germline V gene. Trimming took 5 bases from V and 4 from J, leaving 17 bases between them. The CDR3 region has the DNA TGTGCCAGCAGCCTCATGGGGGCGCGGGGCACTGAAGCTTTCTTT. Translated, it gives CASSLMGARGTEAFF.

This clonotype has at least ten counts. The rearrangement uses TRBV28 and TRBJ2-7; 8 bases are a match to TRBD2. CDR1 and CDR2 from the germline V gene are MDHEN and SYDVKM. This CDR3 has 16 residues. The trim removed 2 bases at V and 3 bases at J, leaving 9 bases unmatched. The CDR3 spells CASSLGPGGASYEQYF. CDR3 DNA: TGTGCCAGCAGTTTAGGGCCGGGAGGGGCAAGCTACGAGCAGTACTTC.

The chain is built from TRBV6-5 and TRBJ2-7, with D possibly being TRBD2 (6 bases). Trimming took 5 bases from V and 4 from J, leaving 18 bases between them. Germline V gene lookup returns CDR1 MNHEY and CDR2 SVGAGI. The CDR3 length is 15 residues. The CDR3 sequence: CASSAGSPSWYEQYF. The CDR3 DNA reads as TGTGCCAGCAGTGCCGGGAGTCCTTCTTGGTACGAGCAGTACTTC.

Regarding this clonotype: The junction does not match germline at one end; this may be a read error. The rearrangement joins TRBV6-2 or TRBV6-3 to TRBJ2-2; 13 nucleotides match TRBD2. Looked up from germline, CDR1 is MNHEY and CDR2 is SVGEGT. The CDR3 spans 16 residues. Here the CDR3 DNA reads TGTGCCAGCAGCCGAGGACTAGCGGGAGTGACCGGGGAGCTGCTTTTT. Translating gives CASSRGLAGVTGELLF.